This T cell receptor (beta chain) was observed in a study of shared clonotypes between healthy human individuals. Germline CDR1 and CDR2: MGHRA and YSYEKL. The CDR3 consists of 18 residues. Trimming pared 1 base from V and 5 bases from J, leaving 24 bases between. Each cell subset's genomic DNA was divided evenly among several immunoSEQ plates. Libraries were prepared by immunoSEQ multiplex PCR; TCRdb keeps only in-frame clonotypes and omits some of them. The table records under 300,000 clones, about 69% of them present only once. This clone occurred once. This chain connects TRBV4-1 to TRBJ2-7; D is possibly TRBD2 (6 bases). This TCR was recovered from a man aged 25 to 45 in good health. Sequencing input: memory CD4+ T cells sorted from blood. Subset: CD45RA-negative fraction. Here the CDR3 reads CASSQGGGEVAAWHEQYF. The CDR3 nucleotides are TGCGCCAGCAGCCAAGGGGGAGGCGAGGTAGCGGCTTGGCACGAGCAGTACTTC.